This T cell receptor (beta chain) stems from a study of blood T cell repertoires in COVID-19. The wider study: Sites in the United States, Italy and Spain provided acute and convalescent COVID-19 samples. T cells, B-cell-depleted T cells, or PBMCs supplied cDNA or gDNA.

The V end lost 4 bases, the J end lost 8 bases, and 22 bases lay between the germline ends. Germline V gives CDR1 SGHDT, CDR2 YYEEEE. This CDR3 is 16 amino acids long. The authors' processing: Reference gene primer amplification yielded estimated nucleated cell counts. Produced via immunoSEQ multiplex PCR; TCRdb's table is partial and in-frame only. V and J calls and clone size are as listed in that table; D and trimming were resolved from the DNA. Of 25,000 to 35,000 clones listed, roughly 89% are singletons. The receptor comes from a man aged 70-80 years with active COVID-19. The sample consisted of peripheral blood. The chain uses TRBV5-6 and TRBJ2-1, with D perhaps TRBD1 (6 bases). The CDR3 reads CASSLSRVRGTDEQFF. CDR3 sequence (DNA): TGTGCCAGCAGCCTCTCCAGGGTCAGGGGTACCGATGAGCAGTTCTTC.